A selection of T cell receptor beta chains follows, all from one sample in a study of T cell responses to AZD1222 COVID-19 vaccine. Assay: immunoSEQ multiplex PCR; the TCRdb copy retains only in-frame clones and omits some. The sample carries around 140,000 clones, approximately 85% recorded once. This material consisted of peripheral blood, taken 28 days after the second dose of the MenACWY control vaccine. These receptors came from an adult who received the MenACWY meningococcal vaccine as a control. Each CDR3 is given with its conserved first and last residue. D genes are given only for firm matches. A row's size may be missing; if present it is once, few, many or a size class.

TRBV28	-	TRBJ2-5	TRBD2	CASSRTSGGALETQYF	TGTGCCAGCAGTCGGACTAGCGGGGGGGCCTTGGAGACCCAGTACTTC
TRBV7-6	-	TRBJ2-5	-	CASSSSQGYGETQYF	TGTGCCAGCAGCTCGAGTCAGGGCTACGGAGAGACCCAGTACTTC
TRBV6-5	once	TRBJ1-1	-	CASSKYQNTEAFF	TGTGCCAGCTCTAAATACCAAAACACTGAAGCTTTCTTT
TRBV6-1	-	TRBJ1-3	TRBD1	CASSDARGQGVLDTIYF	TGTGCCAGCAGTGATGCAAGGGGACAGGGCGTGTTGGACACCATATATTTT
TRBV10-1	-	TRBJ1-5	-	CASRNQRRHQHF	TGCGCCAGCCGTAACCAACGCCGCCATCAACATTTT
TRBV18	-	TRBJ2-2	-	CASSPVIGELFF	TGTGCCAGCTCACCAGTAATCGGGGAGCTGTTTTTT
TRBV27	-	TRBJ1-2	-	CASSPLGESRNYGYTF	TGTGCCAGCAGTCCTCTAGGGGAAAGTCGTAACTATGGCTACACCTTC
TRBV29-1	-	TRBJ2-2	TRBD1	CSVRTGRTGELFF	TGCAGCGTCCGGACAGGGAGGACCGGGGAGCTGTTTTTT
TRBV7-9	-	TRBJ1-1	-	CASSFWENTEAFF	TGTGCCAGCAGCTTTTGGGAGAACACTGAAGCTTTCTTT
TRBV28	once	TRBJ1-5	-	CASSPPSKPQHF	TGTGCCAGCAGCCCCCCGTCCAAGCCCCAGCATTTT
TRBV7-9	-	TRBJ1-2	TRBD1	CASSLPTGRYGYTF	TGTGCCAGCAGCCTACCGACAGGGCGCTATGGCTACACCTTC
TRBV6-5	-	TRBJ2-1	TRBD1	CASTLGGAYNEQFF	TGTGCCAGCACGTTAGGGGGCGCCTACAATGAGCAGTTCTTC
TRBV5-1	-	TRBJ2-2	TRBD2	CASSQGTSANTGELFF	TGCGCCAGCAGCCAAGGGACTAGCGCCAACACCGGGGAGCTGTTTTTT
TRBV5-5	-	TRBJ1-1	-	CASSLGVGSLYTEAFF	TGTGCCAGCAGCTTGGGGGTCGGCAGTCTATACACTGAAGCTTTCTTT
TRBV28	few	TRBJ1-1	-	CASSLSWGENTEAFF	TGTGCCAGCAGTTTAAGTTGGGGGGAGAACACTGAAGCTTTCTTT
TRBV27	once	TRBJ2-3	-	CASRVPSTDTQYF	TGTGCCAGCAGGGTCCCTAGCACAGATACGCAGTATTTT
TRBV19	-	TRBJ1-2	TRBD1	CASSTLGQGAGYTF	TGTGCCAGTAGTACCCTCGGACAGGGGGCGGGCTACACCTTC
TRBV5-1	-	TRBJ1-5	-	CASSFGGVDQPQHF	TGCGCCAGCAGCTTTGGGGGGGTGGATCAGCCCCAGCATTTT
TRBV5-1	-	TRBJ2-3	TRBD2	CASSLASASGAANTDTQYF	TGCGCCAGCAGCTTGGCTTCAGCTAGCGGGGCGGCAAACACAGATACGCAGTATTTT
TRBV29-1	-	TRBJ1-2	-	CSVAGAGDGYTF	TGCAGCGTTGCCGGAGCAGGGGATGGCTACACCTTC
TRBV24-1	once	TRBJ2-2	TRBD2	CATGLSGGPLNTGELFF	TGTGCCACCGGACTTAGCGGGGGACCCTTAAACACCGGGGAGCTGTTTTTT
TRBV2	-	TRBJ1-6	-	CASSDIRVNSPLHF	TGTGCCAGCAGTGATATCAGAGTAAATTCACCCCTCCACTTT
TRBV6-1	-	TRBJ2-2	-	CASSEADYTGELFF	TGTGCCAGCAGTGAAGCCGACTACACCGGGGAGCTGTTTTTT
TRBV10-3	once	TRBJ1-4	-	CAISESKGTTNEKLFF	TGTGCCATCAGTGAGTCGAAGGGTACGACTAATGAAAAACTGTTTTTT
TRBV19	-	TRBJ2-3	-	CASTLGGTDTQYF	TGTGCCAGTACCCTTGGGGGGACAGATACGCAGTATTTT
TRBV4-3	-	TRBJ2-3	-	CASSQDLPDTQYF	TGCGCCAGCAGCCAAGATCTACCTGATACGCAGTATTTT
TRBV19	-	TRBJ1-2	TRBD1	CASSMGQGSYGYTF	TGTGCCAGTAGTATGGGACAGGGATCCTATGGCTACACCTTC
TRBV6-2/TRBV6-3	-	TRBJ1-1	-	CASSSGHTEAFF	TGTGCCAGCAGCTCGGGCCACACTGAAGCTTTCTTT
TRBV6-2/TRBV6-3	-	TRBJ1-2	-	CASSYSIGTYYGYTF	TGTGCCAGCAGTTACTCGATCGGCACCTACTATGGCTACACCTTC
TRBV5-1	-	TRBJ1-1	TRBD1	CASSGGTGGMHTEAFF	TGCGCCAGCAGCGGCGGGACAGGGGGCATGCACACTGAAGCTTTCTTT
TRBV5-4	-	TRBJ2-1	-	CASSFSRAPRGEQFF	TGTGCCAGCAGCTTTTCGCGGGCCCCTCGGGGTGAGCAGTTCTTC
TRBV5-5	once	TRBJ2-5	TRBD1	CASSWDRVGTQYF	TGTGCCAGCAGCTGGGACAGGGTTGGGACCCAGTACTTC
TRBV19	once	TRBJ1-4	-	CASSEGGREKLFF	TGTGCCAGTTCTGAGGGGGGGCGTGAAAAACTGTTTTTT
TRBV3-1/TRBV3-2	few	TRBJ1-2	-	CASSQGWDGYGYTF	TGTGCCAGCAGCCAAGGTTGGGACGGCTATGGCTACACCTTC
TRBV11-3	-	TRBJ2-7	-	CASSYTGTPPLEQYF	TGTGCCAGCAGCTACACCGGGACACCCCCTTTGGAGCAGTACTTC
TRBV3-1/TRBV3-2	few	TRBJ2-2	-	CASSPVSANTGELFF	TGTGCCAGCAGCCCAGTTTCTGCGAACACCGGGGAGCTGTTTTTT
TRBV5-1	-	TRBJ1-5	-	CASSCEQPQHF	TGCGCCAGCAGCTGCGAACAGCCCCAGCATTTT
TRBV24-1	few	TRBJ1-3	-	CATSEGVSSGNTIYF	TGTGCCACCAGTGAGGGTGTTAGCTCTGGAAACACCATATATTTT
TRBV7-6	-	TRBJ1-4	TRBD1	CASSLALPGGFAKLFF	TGTGCCAGCAGCTTAGCCTTACCAGGGGGTTTTGCGAAACTGTTTTTT